This TCR beta chain comes out of a study of cytomegalovirus exposure and HLA in healthy donors. Study-level background: The roughly 120 validation repertoires were reported in a later analysis to have been generated on the same platform as the roughly 670 first-cohort repertoires.

As to this clone: The antigen remains undetermined.

Data came from immunoSEQ multiplex PCR; TCRdb stores just in-frame clones and leaves some out. The data contain some 49,000 clones, roughly 92% of them singletons. Study observations and caveats: The study recorded fewer than 200 TCR beta chains that were cytomegalovirus-associated.

The sequenced sample was PBMCs. The sequence came from a man in his late teens or twenties in good health and CMV-seronegative.

This CDR3 is CAISDLGGSGDEQYF. Written as DNA, the CDR3 is TGTGCCATCAGTGACCTGGGCGGGAGTGGTGACGAGCAGTACTTC. The V and J genes are TRBV10-3 and TRBJ2-7; 7 bases map to TRBD2. The CDR3 runs 15 residues. Per the germline V gene, CDR1 is ENHRY and CDR2 is SYGVKD. Trimming at V came to 3 bases and at J to 5 bases, leaving 10 bases not matched to a gene.